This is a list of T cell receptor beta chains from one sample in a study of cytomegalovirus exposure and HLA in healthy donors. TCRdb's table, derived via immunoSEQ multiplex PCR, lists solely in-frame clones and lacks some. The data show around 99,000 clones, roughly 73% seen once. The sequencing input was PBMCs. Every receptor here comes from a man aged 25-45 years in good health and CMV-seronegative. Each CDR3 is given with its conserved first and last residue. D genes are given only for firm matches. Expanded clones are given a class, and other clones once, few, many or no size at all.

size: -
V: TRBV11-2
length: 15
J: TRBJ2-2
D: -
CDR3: CASSLLETNTGELFF
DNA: TGTGCCAGCAGCTTACTGGAGACGAACACCGGGGAGCTGTTTTTT

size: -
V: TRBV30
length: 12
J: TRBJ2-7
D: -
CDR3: CAWSVIAYEQYF
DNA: TGTGCCTGGAGTGTAATAGCCTACGAGCAGTACTTC

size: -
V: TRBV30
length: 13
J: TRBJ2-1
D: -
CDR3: CAWAMGLYNEQFF
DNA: TGTGCCTGGGCTATGGGACTCTACAATGAGCAGTTCTTC

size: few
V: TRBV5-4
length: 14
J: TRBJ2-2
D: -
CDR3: CASSLAGNTGELFF
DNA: TGTGCCAGCAGCTTGGCCGGGAACACCGGGGAGCTGTTTTTT

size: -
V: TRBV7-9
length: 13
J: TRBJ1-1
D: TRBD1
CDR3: CASRDREQGEAFF
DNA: TGTGCCAGTAGGGACAGAGAACAGGGTGAAGCTTTCTTT

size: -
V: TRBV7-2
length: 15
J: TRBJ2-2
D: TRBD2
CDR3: CASIQTSGGPGELFF
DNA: TGTGCCAGCATCCAGACTAGCGGGGGACCCGGGGAGCTGTTTTTT

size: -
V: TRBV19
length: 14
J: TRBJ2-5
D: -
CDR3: CASSSPGYQETQYF
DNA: TGTGCCAGTAGTAGTCCAGGGTACCAAGAGACCCAGTACTTC

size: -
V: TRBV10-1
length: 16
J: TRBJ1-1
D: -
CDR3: CASSEWRELYPTEAFF
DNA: TGCGCCAGCAGTGAGTGGAGAGAGTTGTACCCAACTGAAGCTTTCTTT

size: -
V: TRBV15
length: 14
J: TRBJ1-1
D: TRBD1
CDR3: CATSSRTGDTEAFF
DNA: TGTGCCACCAGCTCTCGGACAGGGGACACTGAAGCTTTCTTT

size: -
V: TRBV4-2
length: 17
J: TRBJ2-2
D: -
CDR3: CASSRRSRQVNTGELFF
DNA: TGTGCCAGCAGCCGAAGGAGTCGACAGGTGAACACCGGGGAGCTGTTTTTT

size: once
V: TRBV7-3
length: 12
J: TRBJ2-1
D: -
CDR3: CASSNAGGEQFF
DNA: TGTGCCAGCAGCAACGCAGGGGGGGAGCAGTTCTTC

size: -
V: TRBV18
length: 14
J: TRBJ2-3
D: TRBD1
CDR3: CASSRDRGTDTQYF
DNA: TGTGCCAGCTCGCGGGACAGGGGAACAGATACGCAGTATTTT

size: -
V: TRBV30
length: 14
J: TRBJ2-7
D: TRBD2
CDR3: CAWRDLAGGYEQYF
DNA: TGTGCCTGGAGGGACCTAGCGGGAGGATACGAGCAGTACTTC

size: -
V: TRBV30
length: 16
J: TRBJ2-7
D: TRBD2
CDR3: CAWNPGLAGVAYEQYF
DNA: TGTGCCTGGAACCCGGGACTAGCGGGAGTTGCCTACGAGCAGTACTTC

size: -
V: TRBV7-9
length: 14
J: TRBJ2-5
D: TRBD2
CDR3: CASSSGLAGETQYF
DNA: TGTGCCAGCAGCTCGGGACTAGCGGGAGAGACCCAGTACTTC

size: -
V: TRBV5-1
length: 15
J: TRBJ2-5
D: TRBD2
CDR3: CASSLGTSGQETQYF
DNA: TGCGCCAGCAGCTTAGGGACTAGCGGGCAAGAGACCCAGTACTTC

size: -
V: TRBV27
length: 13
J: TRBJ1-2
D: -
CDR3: CASSLSGSYGYTF
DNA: TGTGCCAGCAGTTTATCAGGGAGCTATGGCTACACCTTC

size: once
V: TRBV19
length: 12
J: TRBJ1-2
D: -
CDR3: CASSSSGVGYTF
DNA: TGTGCCAGTAGTTCTTCAGGGGTAGGCTACACCTTC

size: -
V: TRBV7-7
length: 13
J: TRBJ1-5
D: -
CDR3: CASSPKSSKTQHF
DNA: TGTGCCAGCAGCCCTAAATCCTCGAAGACCCAGCATTTT

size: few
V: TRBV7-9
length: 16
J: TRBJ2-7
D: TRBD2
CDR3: CASSRSGGTGGYEQYF
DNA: TGTGCCAGCAGCCGTAGCGGGGGGACCGGGGGGTACGAGCAGTACTTC

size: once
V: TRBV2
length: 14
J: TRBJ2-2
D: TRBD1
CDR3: CASSRDSEGGELFF
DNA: TGTGCCAGCAGTCGGGACAGTGAGGGCGGGGAGCTGTTTTTT

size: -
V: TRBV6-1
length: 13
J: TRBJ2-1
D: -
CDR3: CASLRGPGNEQFF
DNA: TGTGCCAGCTTACGGGGTCCGGGTAATGAGCAGTTCTTC

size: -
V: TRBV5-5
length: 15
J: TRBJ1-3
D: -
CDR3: CASSLGDMVGNTIYF
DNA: TGTGCCAGCAGCTTGGGTGACATGGTTGGAAACACCATATATTTT

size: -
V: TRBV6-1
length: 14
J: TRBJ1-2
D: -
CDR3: CASSLPGSVYGYTF
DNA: TGTGCCAGCAGTCTCCCCGGCAGCGTCTATGGCTACACCTTC

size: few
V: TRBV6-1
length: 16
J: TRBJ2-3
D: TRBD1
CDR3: CASSVDGTGHTDTQYF
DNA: TGTGCCAGCAGTGTCGACGGGACAGGGCACACAGATACGCAGTATTTT

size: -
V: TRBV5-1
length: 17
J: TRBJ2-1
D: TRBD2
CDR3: CASSSSGRVGLDNEQFF
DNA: TGCGCCAGCAGCTCCAGCGGGAGGGTGGGATTGGACAATGAGCAGTTCTTC

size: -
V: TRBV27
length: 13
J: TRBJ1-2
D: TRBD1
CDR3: CASSFPTGLGYTF
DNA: TGTGCCAGCAGTTTCCCGACAGGGTTGGGCTACACCTTC

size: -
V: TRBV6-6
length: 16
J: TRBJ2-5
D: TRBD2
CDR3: CASSYYSGRAQETQYF
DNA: TGTGCCAGCAGTTACTACTCCGGGAGGGCCCAAGAGACCCAGTACTTC

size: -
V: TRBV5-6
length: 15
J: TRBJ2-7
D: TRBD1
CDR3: CASSSARQGRYEQYF
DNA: TGTGCCAGCAGCTCGGCCAGACAGGGGCGCTACGAGCAGTACTTC

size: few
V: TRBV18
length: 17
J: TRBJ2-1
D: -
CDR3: CASSPRPGASSYNEQFF
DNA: TGTGCCAGCTCACCAAGGCCAGGGGCTAGCTCCTACAATGAGCAGTTCTTC

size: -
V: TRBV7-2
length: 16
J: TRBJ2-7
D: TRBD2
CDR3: CASSPGSGLAGPNQYF
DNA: TGTGCCAGCAGCCCGGGGTCCGGGCTAGCGGGACCAAATCAGTACTTC

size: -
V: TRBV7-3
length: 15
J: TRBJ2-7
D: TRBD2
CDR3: CASSLNGGDSYEQYF
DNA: TGTGCCAGCAGCTTAAACGGGGGGGACTCCTACGAGCAGTACTTC

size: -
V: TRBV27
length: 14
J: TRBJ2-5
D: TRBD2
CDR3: CASSHVAGGETQYF
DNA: TGTGCCAGCAGTCACGTAGCGGGGGGGGAGACCCAGTACTTC

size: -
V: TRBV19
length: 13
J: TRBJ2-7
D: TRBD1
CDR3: CASSTGQGDEQYF
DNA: TGTGCCAGTAGTACGGGACAGGGCGACGAGCAGTACTTC

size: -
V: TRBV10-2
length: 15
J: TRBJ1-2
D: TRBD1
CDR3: CASSETGTVNYGYTF
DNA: TGCGCCAGCAGTGAGACCGGGACAGTCAACTATGGCTACACCTTC

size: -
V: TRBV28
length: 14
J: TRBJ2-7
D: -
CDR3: CASSLRGPSYEQYF
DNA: TGTGCCAGCAGTTTAAGAGGGCCTTCCTACGAGCAGTACTTC

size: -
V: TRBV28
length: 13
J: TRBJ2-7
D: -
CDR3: CASGKTNPCEQYF
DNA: TGTGCCAGCGGGAAGACTAACCCCTGCGAGCAGTACTTC

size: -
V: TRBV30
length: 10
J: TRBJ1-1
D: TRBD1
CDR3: CAWSSGGAFF
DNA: TGTGCCTGGAGTTCAGGGGGCGCTTTCTTT

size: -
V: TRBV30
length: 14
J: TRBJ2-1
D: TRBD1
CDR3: CAWRPGQGAPTQFF
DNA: TGTGCCTGGAGGCCGGGACAGGGGGCTCCAACACAGTTCTTC

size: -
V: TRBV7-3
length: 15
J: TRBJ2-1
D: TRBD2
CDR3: CASSLSGGNLNEQFF
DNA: TGTGCCAGCAGCTTAAGCGGGGGAAACCTCAATGAGCAGTTCTTC

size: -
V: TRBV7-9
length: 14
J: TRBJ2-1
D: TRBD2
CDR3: CASSLAGTSAEQFF
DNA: TGTGCCAGCAGCTTAGCGGGGACTAGCGCTGAGCAGTTCTTC

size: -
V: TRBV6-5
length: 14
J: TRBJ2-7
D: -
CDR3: CASSYSSGAYEQYF
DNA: TGTGCCAGCAGTTACTCTTCAGGGGCCTACGAGCAGTACTTC

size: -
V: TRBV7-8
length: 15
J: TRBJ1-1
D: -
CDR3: CASSPSQGMNTEAFF
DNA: TGTGCCAGCAGCCCCAGTCAGGGCATGAACACTGAAGCTTTCTTT

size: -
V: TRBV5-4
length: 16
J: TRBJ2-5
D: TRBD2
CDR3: CASSLNSGGPGETQYF
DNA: TGTGCCAGCAGCTTGAATAGCGGGGGGCCGGGAGAGACCCAGTACTTC

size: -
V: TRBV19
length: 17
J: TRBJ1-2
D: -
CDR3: CASSATSGGYEFYGYTF
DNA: TGTGCCAGTAGTGCGACCTCGGGAGGGTACGAATTCTATGGCTACACCTTC

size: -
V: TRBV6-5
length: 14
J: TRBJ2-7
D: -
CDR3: CASRRGEGIYEQYF
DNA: TGTGCCAGCAGAAGGGGGGAGGGGATCTACGAGCAGTACTTC

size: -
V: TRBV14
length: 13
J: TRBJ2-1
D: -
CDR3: CASSPTRYNEQFF
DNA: TGTGCCAGCAGCCCCACGAGGTACAATGAGCAGTTCTTC